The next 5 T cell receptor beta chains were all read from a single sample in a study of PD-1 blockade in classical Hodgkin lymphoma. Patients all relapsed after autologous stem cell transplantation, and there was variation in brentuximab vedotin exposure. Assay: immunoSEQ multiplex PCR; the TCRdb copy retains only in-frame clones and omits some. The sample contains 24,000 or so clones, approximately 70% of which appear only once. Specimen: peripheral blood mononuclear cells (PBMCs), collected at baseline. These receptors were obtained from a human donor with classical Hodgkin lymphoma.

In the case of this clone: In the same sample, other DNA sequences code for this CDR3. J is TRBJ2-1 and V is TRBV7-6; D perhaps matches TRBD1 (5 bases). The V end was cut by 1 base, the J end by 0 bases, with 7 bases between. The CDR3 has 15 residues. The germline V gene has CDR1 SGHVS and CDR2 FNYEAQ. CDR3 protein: CASSLGGGSYNEQFF. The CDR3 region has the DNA TGTGCCAGCAGCTTAGGGGGCGGCTCCTACAATGAGCAGTTCTTC.

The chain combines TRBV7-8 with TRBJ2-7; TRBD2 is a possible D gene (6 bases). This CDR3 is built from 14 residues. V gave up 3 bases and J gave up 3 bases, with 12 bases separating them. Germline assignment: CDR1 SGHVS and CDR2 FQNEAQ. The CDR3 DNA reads TGTGCCAGCAGCTTCAAAACGCGGGACTACGAGCAGTACTTC. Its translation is CASSFKTRDYEQYF.

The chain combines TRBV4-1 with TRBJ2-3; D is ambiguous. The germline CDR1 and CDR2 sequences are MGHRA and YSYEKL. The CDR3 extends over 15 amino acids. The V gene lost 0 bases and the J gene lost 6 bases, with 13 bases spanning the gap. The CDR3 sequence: CASSQEWPEADTQYF. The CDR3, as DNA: TGCGCCAGCAGCCAAGAATGGCCTGAAGCGGATACGCAGTATTTT.

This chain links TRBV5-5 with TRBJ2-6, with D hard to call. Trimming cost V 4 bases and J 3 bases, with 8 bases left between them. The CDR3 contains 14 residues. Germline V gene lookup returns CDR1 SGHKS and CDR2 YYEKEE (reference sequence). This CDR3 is CASSRSSGANVLTF. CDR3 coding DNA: TGTGCCAGCAGCCGGTCCAGTGGGGCCAACGTCCTGACTTTC.

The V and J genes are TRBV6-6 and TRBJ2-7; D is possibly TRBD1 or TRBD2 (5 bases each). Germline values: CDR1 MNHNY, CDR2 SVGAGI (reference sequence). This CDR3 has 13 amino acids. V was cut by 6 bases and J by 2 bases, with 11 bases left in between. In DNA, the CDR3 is TGTGCCAGCAGCCTAAGGGACCCCTACGAGCAGTACTTC. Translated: CASSLRDPYEQYF.